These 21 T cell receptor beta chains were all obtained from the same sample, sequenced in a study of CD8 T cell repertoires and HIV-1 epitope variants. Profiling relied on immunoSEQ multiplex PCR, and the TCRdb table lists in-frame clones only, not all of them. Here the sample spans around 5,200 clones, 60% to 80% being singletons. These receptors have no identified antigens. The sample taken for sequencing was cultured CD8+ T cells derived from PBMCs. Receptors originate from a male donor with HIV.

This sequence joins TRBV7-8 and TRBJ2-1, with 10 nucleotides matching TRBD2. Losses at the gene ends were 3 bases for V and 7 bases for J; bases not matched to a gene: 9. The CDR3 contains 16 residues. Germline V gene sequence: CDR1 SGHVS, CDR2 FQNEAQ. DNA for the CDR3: TGTGCCAGCAGCTTTTTATCAGCGGGGGGGCAGAATGAGCAGTTCTTC. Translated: CASSFLSAGGQNEQFF.

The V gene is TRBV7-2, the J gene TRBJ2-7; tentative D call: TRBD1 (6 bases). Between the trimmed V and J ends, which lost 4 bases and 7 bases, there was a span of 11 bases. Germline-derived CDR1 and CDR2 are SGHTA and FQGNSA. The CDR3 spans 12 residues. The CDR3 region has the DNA TGTGCCAGCAGCTCGCCAGGGGATGAGCAGTACTTC. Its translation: CASSSPGDEQYF. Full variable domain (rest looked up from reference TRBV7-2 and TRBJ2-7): GAGVSQSPSNKVTEKGKDVELRCDPISGHTALYWYRQSLGQGLEFLIYFQGNSAPDKSGLPSDRFSAERTGGSVSTLTIQRTQQEDSAVYLCASSSPGDEQYFGPGTRLTVT.

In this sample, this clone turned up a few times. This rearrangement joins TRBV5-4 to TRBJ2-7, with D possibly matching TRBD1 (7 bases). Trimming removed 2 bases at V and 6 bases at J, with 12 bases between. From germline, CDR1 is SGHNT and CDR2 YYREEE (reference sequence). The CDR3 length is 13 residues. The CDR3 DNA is TGTGCCAGCAGCTTCCAGGGGGGATCCGAGCAGTACTTC. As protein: CASSFQGGSEQYF.

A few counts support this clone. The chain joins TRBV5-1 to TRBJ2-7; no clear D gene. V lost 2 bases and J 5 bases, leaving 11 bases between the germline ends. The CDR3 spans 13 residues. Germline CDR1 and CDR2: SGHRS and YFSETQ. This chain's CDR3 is CASSFFGSDEQYF. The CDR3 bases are TGCGCCAGCAGCTTCTTTGGGTCCGACGAGCAGTACTTC.

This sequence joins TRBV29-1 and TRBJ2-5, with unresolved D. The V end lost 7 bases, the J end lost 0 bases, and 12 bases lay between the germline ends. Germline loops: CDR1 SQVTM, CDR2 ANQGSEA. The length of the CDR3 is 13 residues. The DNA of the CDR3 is TGCAGCGCCCGCCTGGGGAACCAAGAGACCCAGTACTTC. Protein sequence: CSARLGNQETQYF.

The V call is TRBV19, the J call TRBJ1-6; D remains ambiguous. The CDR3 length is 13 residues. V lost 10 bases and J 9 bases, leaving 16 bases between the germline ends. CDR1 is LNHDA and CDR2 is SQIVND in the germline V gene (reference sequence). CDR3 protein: CATLADGSSPLHF. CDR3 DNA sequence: TGTGCCACCCTGGCAGACGGGAGTTCACCCCTCCACTTT.

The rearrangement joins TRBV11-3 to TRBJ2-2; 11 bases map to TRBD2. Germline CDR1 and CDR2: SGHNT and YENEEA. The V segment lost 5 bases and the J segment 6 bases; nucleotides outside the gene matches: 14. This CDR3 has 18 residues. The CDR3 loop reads CASSPPNSGGGLPGELFF. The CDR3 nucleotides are TGTGCCAGCAGCCCCCCAAATAGCGGGGGGGGTCTCCCCGGGGAGCTGTTTTTT.

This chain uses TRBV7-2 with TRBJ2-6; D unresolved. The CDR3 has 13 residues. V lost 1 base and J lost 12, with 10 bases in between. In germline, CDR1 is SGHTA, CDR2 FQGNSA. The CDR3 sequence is CASSLGAPTVLTF. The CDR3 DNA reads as TGTGCCAGCAGCTTAGGGGCTCCTACCGTCCTGACTTTC.

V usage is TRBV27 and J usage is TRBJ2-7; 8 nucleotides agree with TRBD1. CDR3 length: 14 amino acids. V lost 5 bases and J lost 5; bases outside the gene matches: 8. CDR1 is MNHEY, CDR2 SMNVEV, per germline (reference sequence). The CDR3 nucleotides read TGTGCCAGCAGTCCGGGACAGGTGCTACACGAGCAGTACTTC. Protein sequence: CASSPGQVLHEQYF.

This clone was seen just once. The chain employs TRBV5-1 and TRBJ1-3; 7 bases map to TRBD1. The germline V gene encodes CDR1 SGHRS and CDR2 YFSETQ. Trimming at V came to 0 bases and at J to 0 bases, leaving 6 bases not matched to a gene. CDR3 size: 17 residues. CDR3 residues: CASSLGAGGNSGNTIYF. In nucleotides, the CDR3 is TGCGCCAGCAGCTTGGGGGCAGGGGGTAACTCTGGAAACACCATATATTTT.

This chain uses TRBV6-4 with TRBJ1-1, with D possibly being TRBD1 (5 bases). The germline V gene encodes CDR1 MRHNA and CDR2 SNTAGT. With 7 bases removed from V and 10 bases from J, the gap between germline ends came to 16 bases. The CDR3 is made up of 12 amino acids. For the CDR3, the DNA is TGTGCCAGCACCGATGGGGGGATAAGAGCTTTCTTT. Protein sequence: CASTDGGIRAFF.

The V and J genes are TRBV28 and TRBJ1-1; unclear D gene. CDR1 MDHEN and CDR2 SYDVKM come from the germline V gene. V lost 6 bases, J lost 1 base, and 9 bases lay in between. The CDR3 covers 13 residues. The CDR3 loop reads CASRIKPNTEAFF. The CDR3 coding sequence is TGTGCCAGCAGAATCAAACCGAACACTGAAGCTTTCTTT.

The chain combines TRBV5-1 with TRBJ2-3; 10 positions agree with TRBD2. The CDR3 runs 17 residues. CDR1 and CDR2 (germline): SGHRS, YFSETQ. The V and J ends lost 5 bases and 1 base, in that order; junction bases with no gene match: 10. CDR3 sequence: CASSLGLAVGGTDTQYF. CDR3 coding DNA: TGCGCCAGCAGTCTCGGACTAGCGGTGGGGGGCACAGATACGCAGTATTTT.

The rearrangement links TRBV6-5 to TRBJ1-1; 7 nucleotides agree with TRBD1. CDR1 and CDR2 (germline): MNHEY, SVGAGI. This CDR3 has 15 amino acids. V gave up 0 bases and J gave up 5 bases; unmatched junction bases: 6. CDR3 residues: CASSYSDRLRTEAFF. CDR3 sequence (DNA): TGTGCCAGCAGTTACTCGGACAGGCTTAGGACTGAAGCTTTCTTT.

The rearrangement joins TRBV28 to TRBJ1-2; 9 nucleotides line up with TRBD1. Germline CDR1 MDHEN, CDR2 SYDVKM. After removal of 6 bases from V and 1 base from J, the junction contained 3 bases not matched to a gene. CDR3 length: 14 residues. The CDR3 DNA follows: TGTGCCAGCAGCTCGGGACAGGGTAACTATGGCTACACCTTC. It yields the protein CASSSGQGNYGYTF.

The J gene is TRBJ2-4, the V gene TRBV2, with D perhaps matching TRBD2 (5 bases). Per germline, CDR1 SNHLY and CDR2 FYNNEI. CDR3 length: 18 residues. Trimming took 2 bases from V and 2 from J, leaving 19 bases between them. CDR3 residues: CASSEREIGPGPKNIQYF. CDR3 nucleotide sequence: TGTGCCAGCAGTGAAAGGGAGATAGGACCCGGGCCCAAAAACATTCAGTACTTC.

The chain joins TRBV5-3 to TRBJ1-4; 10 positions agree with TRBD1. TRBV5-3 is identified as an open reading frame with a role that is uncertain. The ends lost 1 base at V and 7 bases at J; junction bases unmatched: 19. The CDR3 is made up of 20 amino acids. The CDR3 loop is CARSLLLDLTGQGLSEKLFF. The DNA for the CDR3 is TGTGCCAGAAGCTTGCTCCTCGACCTCACGGGACAGGGGTTAAGTGAAAAACTGTTTTTT.

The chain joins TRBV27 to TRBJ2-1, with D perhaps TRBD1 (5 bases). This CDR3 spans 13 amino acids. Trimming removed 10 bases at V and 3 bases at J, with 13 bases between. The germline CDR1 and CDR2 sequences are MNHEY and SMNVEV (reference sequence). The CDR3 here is CATSTAFYNEQFF. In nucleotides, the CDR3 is TGTGCCACCTCGACAGCGTTCTACAATGAGCAGTTCTTC.

The CDR3 DNA sequence: TGTGCCAGCAGTGAATGGGTGTCTAGCGGGAGGTTCTACGAGCAGTACTTC. This translates into CASSEWVSSGRFYEQYF. The chain recombines TRBV25-1 with TRBJ2-7, with TRBD2 matching over 11 bases. This CDR3 has 17 residues. CDR1 and CDR2 (germline): MGHDK, SYGVNS. The trim removed 1 base at V and 3 bases at J, leaving 8 bases unmatched.

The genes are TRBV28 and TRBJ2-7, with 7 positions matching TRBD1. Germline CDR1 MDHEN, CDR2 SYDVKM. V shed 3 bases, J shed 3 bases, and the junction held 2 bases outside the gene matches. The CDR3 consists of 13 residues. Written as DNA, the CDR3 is TGTGCCAGCAGTTTCCGGGACAGCTACGAGCAGTACTTC. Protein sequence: CASSFRDSYEQYF.

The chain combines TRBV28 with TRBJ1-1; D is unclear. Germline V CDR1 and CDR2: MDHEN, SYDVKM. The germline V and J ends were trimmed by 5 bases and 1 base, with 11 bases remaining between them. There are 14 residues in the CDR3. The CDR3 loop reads CASSPLTSNTEAFF. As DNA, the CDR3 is TGTGCCAGCAGTCCCCTTACTTCGAACACTGAAGCTTTCTTT.